What follows are 6 T cell receptor beta chains derived from one specimen sequenced in a study of CD4 T cells in relation to SARS-CoV-2 and coronaviruses. CD4+ T cells from unexposed donors were obtained before the COVID-19 pandemic (2011-2018). CD4+ T cells were isolated from the cells after nine to eleven days of culture. Their recognized antigens are unknown. Measured with immunoSEQ multiplex PCR; TCRdb has only the in-frame clones, and not every one. The table has about 23,000 clones, less than 75% seen once. Sequences were obtained from CD4+ T cells from PBMCs, cultured in vitro. The source is a human donor in good health.

V and J are TRBV10-1 and TRBJ2-5, with D possibly being TRBD1 (6 bases). The CDR3 loop spans 13 amino acids. CDR1 and CDR2 (germline): WNHNN, SYGVQD (reference sequence). Trimming took 6 bases from V and 3 from J, leaving 11 bases between them. CDR3 DNA: TGCGCCAGCAGCACAGGGTCCGAAGAGACCCAGTACTTC. Its translation is CASSTGSEETQYF.

The chain combines TRBV3-1 (or the pseudogene TRBV3-2) with TRBJ2-1, with 12 bases aligning to TRBD2. CDR3 size: 13 residues. V was clipped by 7 bases and J by 15 bases; unmatched bases: 10. Germline-derived CDR1 and CDR2 are LGHDT and YNNKEL (reference sequence). The chain's CDR3 is CASINSSGRAPFF. The CDR3 nucleotides are TGTGCCAGCATCAACTCTAGCGGGAGGGCCCCGTTCTTC.

Judged by abundance, this clone is medium-sized. V gene TRBV6-1 combines with J gene TRBJ1-1; TRBD1 matches 9 bases. Germline V gene data show CDR1 as MNHNS and CDR2 as SASEGT. V trimming: 4 bases; J trimming: 3 bases; junction bases outside the gene matches: 9. There are 16 residues in the CDR3. CDR3 nucleotide sequence: TGTGCCAGCAGTGTAGACAGGGGGGATTTATACACTGAAGCTTTCTTT. Encoded protein: CASSVDRGDLYTEAFF.

The rearrangement uses TRBV6-5 and TRBJ2-7; 8 bases are a match to TRBD1. V was clipped by 0 bases and J by 3 bases; unmatched bases: 4. The CDR3 extends over 15 amino acids. Germline CDR1 MNHEY, CDR2 SVGAGI. Here the CDR3 reads CASSYSRQGFYEQYF. Here the CDR3 DNA reads TGTGCCAGCAGTTACTCGAGACAGGGGTTCTACGAGCAGTACTTC.

The rearrangement joins TRBV9 to TRBJ1-1, with D unclear. Trimming took 4 bases from V and 3 from J, leaving 10 bases between them. The V gene's germline CDR1 is SGDLS and CDR2 YYNGEE. The CDR3 is 13 amino acids. The CDR3: CASSPVQYTEAFF. Here the CDR3 DNA reads TGTGCCAGCAGCCCGGTCCAGTACACTGAAGCTTTCTTT.

In this sample, this clone turned up a few times. The chain recombines TRBV5-1 with TRBJ2-1; possibly TRBD1 for D (5 bases). Between the trimmed V and J ends, which lost 2 bases and 6 bases, there was a span of 15 bases. The length of the CDR3 is 15 residues. Germline V gene sequence: CDR1 SGHRS, CDR2 YFSETQ. CDR3 bases: TGCGCCAGCAGCTTTGGGCAGGGTGTCCCCAATGAGCAGTTCTTC. This sequence encodes CASSFGQGVPNEQFF.